Presented here are 24 T cell receptor beta chains from one specimen sequenced in a study of shared clonotypes between healthy human individuals. Clones were sequenced by immunoSEQ multiplex PCR, and TCRdb holds only the in-frame ones, with some missing. The sample carries 1.4 million or so clones, roughly 98.5% recorded once. Sample: naive CD4+ T cells sorted from blood. The sample's subset: CD45RA+ positively selected. All receptors come from a young man in good health.

Written as DNA, the CDR3 is TGTGCCAGCTCACTGCTTAGCGGGGCTAACACAGATACGCAGTATTTT. It is translated as CASSLLSGANTDTQYF. This chain uses TRBV18 with TRBJ2-3; 8 positions agree with TRBD2. The CDR3 has 16 amino acids. Germline V gene lookup returns CDR1 KGHSH and CDR2 LQKENI. The J segment lost 2 bases and the V segment lost 4 bases, leaving 8 bases of the junction unmatched.

The chain couples TRBV4-1 to TRBJ1-2; D is uncertain. The CDR3 has 13 amino acids. Germline lookup yields CDR1 MGHRA and CDR2 YSYEKL. V was clipped by 0 bases and J by 5 bases, with 7 bases between them. Here the CDR3 reads CASSQDLPYGYTF. CDR3 coding DNA: TGCGCCAGCAGCCAAGACCTCCCTTATGGCTACACCTTC.

The chain has TRBV5-6 and TRBJ2-2; 9 nucleotides agree with TRBD2. Trimming at V came to 0 bases and at J to 6 bases, leaving 6 bases not matched to a gene. Germline V lookup: CDR1 SGHDT, CDR2 YYEEEE. The CDR3 runs to 16 residues. The CDR3 sequence is CASSLVSAGGPGELFF. CDR3 sequence (DNA): TGTGCCAGCAGCTTGGTTTCGGCGGGAGGGCCCGGGGAGCTGTTTTTT.

The chain carries TRBV10-3 and TRBJ1-2; the D gene is possibly TRBD1 (5 bases). The germline gives CDR1 ENHRY, CDR2 SYGVKD. The V end was cut by 0 bases, the J end by 3 bases, with 5 bases between. The CDR3 has 13 residues. Written as DNA, the CDR3 is TGTGCCATCAGTGAGTCAGGGGACTATGGCTACACCTTC. Protein sequence: CAISESGDYGYTF.

This clone was observed a single time. The rearrangement links TRBV10-3 to TRBJ2-2; D is perhaps TRBD2 (6 bases). Germline CDR1 reads ENHRY; CDR2 reads SYGVKD. Trimming cost V 4 bases and J 5 bases, with 14 bases left between them. The CDR3 extends over 15 amino acids. CDR3 sequence (DNA): TGTGCCATCAGTGCCAAGGGACTCTCAACCGGGGAGCTGTTTTTT. Protein: CAISAKGLSTGELFF.

The genes are TRBV7-9 and TRBJ2-3; the D gene is possibly TRBD2 (5 bases). V was cut by 0 bases and J by 8 bases, with 9 bases left in between. Germline V gene sequence: CDR1 SEHNR, CDR2 FQNEAQ (reference sequence). The CDR3 loop spans 13 amino acids. The CDR3 region has the DNA TGTGCCAGCAGCTTAGCGGGAGTCGGTACGCAGTATTTT. Amino acid sequence: CASSLAGVGTQYF.

This chain links TRBV9 with TRBJ2-1; unclear D gene. Germline V lookup: CDR1 SGDLS, CDR2 YYNGEE. The germline V and J ends were trimmed by 2 bases and 3 bases, with 15 bases remaining between them. The CDR3 loop spans 16 amino acids. This CDR3 reads CASSVKYGWGYNEQFF. The CDR3 DNA follows: TGTGCCAGCAGCGTTAAGTACGGGTGGGGCTACAATGAGCAGTTCTTC.

The chain combines TRBV7-9 with TRBJ2-1, with 8 nucleotides matching TRBD2. Germline values: CDR1 SEHNR, CDR2 FQNEAQ (reference sequence). Trimming at V came to 4 bases and at J to 10 bases, leaving 15 bases not matched to a gene. The CDR3 consists of 16 residues. CDR3 residues: CASSSPVSGRQGEQFF. CDR3 nucleotides: TGTGCCAGCAGCTCGCCGGTAAGCGGGAGACAAGGAGAGCAGTTCTTC.

The chain recombines TRBV5-5 with TRBJ2-2, with TRBD2 matching 7 bases. This CDR3 is built from 16 residues. V was clipped by 2 bases and J by 4 bases; unmatched bases: 8. Germline V lookup: CDR1 SGHKS, CDR2 YYEKEE (reference sequence). CDR3 sequence (DNA): TGTGCCAGCAGCTTCAGATGGCGGGAGTCCACCGGGGAGCTGTTTTTT. This codes for CASSFRWRESTGELFF.

The rearrangement joins TRBV5-1 to TRBJ2-1; the match to TRBD2 covers 14 bases. This CDR3 contains 19 residues. Germline V CDR1 and CDR2: SGHRS, YFSETQ. Trimming at V came to 3 bases and at J to 4 bases, leaving 12 bases not matched to a gene. CDR3 sequence reads: CASSSTGTSGRGGYNEQFF. The CDR3 coding sequence is TGCGCCAGCAGCTCAACCGGGACTAGCGGGAGAGGGGGTTACAATGAGCAGTTCTTC.

The chain uses TRBV2 and TRBJ1-5; perhaps TRBD1 as D (6 bases). V was pared by 5 bases and J by 0 bases, with 26 bases between. CDR3 length: 20 residues. Germline V gives CDR1 SNHLY, CDR2 FYNNEI. Here the CDR3 reads CASSTIGQPQKLYSNQPQHF. CDR3 DNA: TGTGCCAGCAGTACAATCGGACAGCCACAGAAGCTATATAGCAATCAGCCCCAGCATTTT.

This chain links TRBV18 with TRBJ2-2, with TRBD2 identical over 11 bases. Germline V lookup: CDR1 KGHSH, CDR2 LQKENI. V lost 2 bases and J lost 5; bases outside the gene matches: 10. The CDR3 runs 18 residues. The CDR3 loop reads CASSPNKLAGVNTGELFF. In DNA, the CDR3 is TGTGCCAGCTCACCAAACAAACTAGCGGGAGTGAATACCGGGGAGCTGTTTTTT.

The chain links TRBV5-1 to TRBJ1-1; unclear D gene. CDR3 length: 13 residues. V lost 0 bases and J 6 bases, leaving 9 bases between the germline ends. Per germline, CDR1 SGHRS and CDR2 YFSETQ. CDR3 nucleotides: TGCGCCAGCAGCTTGGCGGGTCTCTCTGAAGCTTTCTTT. Translating gives CASSLAGLSEAFF.

The chain has TRBV6-5 and TRBJ2-7; D unresolved. Trimming pared 5 bases from V and 2 bases from J, leaving 10 bases between. Germline CDR1 and CDR2: MNHEY and SVGAGI. This CDR3 region has 13 residues. The CDR3 nucleotides read TGTGCCAGCAGTCCCGACCGCACCTACGAGCAGTACTTC. This sequence encodes CASSPDRTYEQYF.

The chain has TRBV6-6 and TRBJ2-7; no reliable D call. The length of the CDR3 is 16 residues. Trimming took off 0 bases at V and 3 bases at J, with 15 bases between the two ends. Germline CDR1 MNHNY, CDR2 SVGAGI (reference sequence). CDR3 DNA sequence: TGTGCCAGCAGTTACTCACACGGAAAGGTTCTCTACGAGCAGTACTTC. It codes for CASSYSHGKVLYEQYF.

The V and J genes are TRBV5-1 and TRBJ2-1; possible D gene TRBD1, 5 bases. In germline, CDR1 is SGHRS, CDR2 YFSETQ. This CDR3 has 16 amino acids. Trimming left V 1 base short and J 4 bases short, with 15 bases between. The CDR3 loop reads CASSLIKATEYNEQFF. CDR3 sequence (DNA): TGCGCCAGCAGCTTGATTAAGGCGACAGAGTACAATGAGCAGTTCTTC. The whole variable domain, remainder taken from reference TRBV5-1 and TRBJ2-1, is KAGVTQTPRYLIKTRGQQVTLSCSPISGHRSVSWYQQTPGQGLQFLFEYFSETQRNKGNFPGRFSGRQFSNSRSEMNVSTLELGDSALYLCASSLIKATEYNEQFFGPGTRLTVL.

The rearrangement uses TRBV5-1 and TRBJ2-5, with 9 bases identical to TRBD1. J was trimmed by 2 bases and V by 4 bases; bases with no gene match: 15. Germline V gene sequence: CDR1 SGHRS, CDR2 YFSETQ. The CDR3 is 18 amino acids. The chain's CDR3 is CASSIPITIGTGQETQYF. The CDR3 bases are TGCGCCAGCAGCATACCCATTACCATCGGGACAGGGCAAGAGACCCAGTACTTC.

The chain links TRBV11-2 to TRBJ2-5, with TRBD2 identical over 11 bases. The J segment lost 4 bases and the V segment lost 5 bases, leaving 12 bases of the junction unmatched. The CDR3 is made up of 17 amino acids. Per the germline V gene, CDR1 is SGHAT and CDR2 is FQNNGV. CDR3 sequence: CASSKTSSGRRAETQYF. DNA of the CDR3: TGTGCCAGCAGCAAGACGTCTAGCGGGAGGAGGGCAGAGACCCAGTACTTC.

This chain uses TRBV7-2 with TRBJ1-5; no clear D. Germline CDR1 reads SGHTA; CDR2 reads FQGNSA. Trimming took 1 base from V and 6 from J, leaving 16 bases between them. There are 16 residues in the CDR3. CDR3 coding DNA: TGTGCCAGCAGCTTAGTCTCAGACCGTCCCAGTCAGCCCCAGCATTTT. Encoded protein: CASSLVSDRPSQPQHF.

J is TRBJ2-5 and V is TRBV6-4, with a tentative D call TRBD1 (6 bases). The CDR3 length is 13 residues. The germline gives CDR1 MRHNA, CDR2 SNTAGT. Deletions cut 8 bases from V and 5 bases from J, with 15 bases between. CDR3 loop: CASDHRARETQYF. The DNA for the CDR3 is TGTGCCAGCGACCACAGGGCCAGGGAGACCCAGTACTTC.

Remarks on this clone: The identical CDR3 is also encoded by other nucleotide sequences in the sample. The chain recombines TRBV6-5 with TRBJ2-7; unclear D gene. The CDR3 has 12 amino acids. Trimming cost V 1 base and J 3 bases, with 4 bases left between them. Germline V CDR1 and CDR2: MNHEY, SVGAGI. CDR3: CASSYYGYEQYF. The CDR3 region has the DNA TGTGCCAGCAGTTACTACGGCTACGAGCAGTACTTC.

In this sample, this clone turned up once. The chain employs TRBV6-1 and TRBJ1-2; TRBD1 might be the D (5 bases). Trimming stripped 8 bases from V and 3 bases from J, with 10 bases between. CDR3 length: 12 residues. Germline V lookup: CDR1 MNHNS, CDR2 SASEGT. The DNA for the CDR3 is TGTGCCAGCGGGGGGAGTGACTATGGCTACACCTTC. Translation: CASGGSDYGYTF.

V gene TRBV29-1 combines with J gene TRBJ1-2, with 9 bases matching TRBD1. CDR1 SQVTM and CDR2 ANQGSEA come from the germline V gene. V trimming: 3 bases; J trimming: 6 bases; junction bases outside the gene matches: 5. The CDR3 runs to 13 residues. This CDR3 is CSVDRGQGNGYTF. The CDR3 DNA is TGCAGCGTTGATCGTGGACAGGGGAATGGCTACACCTTC.

The J gene is TRBJ2-5, the V gene TRBV6-5, with D unresolved. The better agreement between TRBJ2-7 and the DNA end casts doubt on the J call. The CDR3 runs 13 residues. From germline, CDR1 is MNHEY and CDR2 SVGAGI. CDR3 DNA: TGTGCCAGCAGTAGACAAGAAACCTACGAGCAGTACTTC. Encoded protein: CASSRQETYEQYF.